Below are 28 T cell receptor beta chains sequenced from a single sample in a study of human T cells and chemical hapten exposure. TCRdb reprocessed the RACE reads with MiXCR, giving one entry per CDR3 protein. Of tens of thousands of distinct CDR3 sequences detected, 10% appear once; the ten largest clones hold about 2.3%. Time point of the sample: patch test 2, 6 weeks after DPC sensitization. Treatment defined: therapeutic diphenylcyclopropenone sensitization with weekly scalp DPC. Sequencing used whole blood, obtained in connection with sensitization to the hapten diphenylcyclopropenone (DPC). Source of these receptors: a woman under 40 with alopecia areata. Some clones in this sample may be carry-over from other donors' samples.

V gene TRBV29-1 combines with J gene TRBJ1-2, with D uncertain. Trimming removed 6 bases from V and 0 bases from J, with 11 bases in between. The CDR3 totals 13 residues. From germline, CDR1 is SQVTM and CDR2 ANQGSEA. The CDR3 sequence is CSVDSIANYGYTF. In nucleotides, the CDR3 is TGCAGCGTGGATTCGATCGCTAACTATGGCTACACCTTC.

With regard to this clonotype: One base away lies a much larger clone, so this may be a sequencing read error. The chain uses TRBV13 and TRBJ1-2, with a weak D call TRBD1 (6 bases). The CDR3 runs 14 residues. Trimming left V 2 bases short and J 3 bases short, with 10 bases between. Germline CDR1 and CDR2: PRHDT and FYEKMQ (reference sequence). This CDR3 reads CASSLRGGDYGYTF. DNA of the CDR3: TGTGCCAGCAGCTTAAGAGGGGGAGACTATGGCTACACCTTC.

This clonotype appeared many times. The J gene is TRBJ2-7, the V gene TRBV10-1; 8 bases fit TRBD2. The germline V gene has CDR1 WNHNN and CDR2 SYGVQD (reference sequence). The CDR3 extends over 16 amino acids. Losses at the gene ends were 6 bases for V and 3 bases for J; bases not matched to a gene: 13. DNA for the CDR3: TGCGCCAGCAGCCTCGGGACTAGGTTAAAAGTCTACGAGCAGTACTTC. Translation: CASSLGTRLKVYEQYF.

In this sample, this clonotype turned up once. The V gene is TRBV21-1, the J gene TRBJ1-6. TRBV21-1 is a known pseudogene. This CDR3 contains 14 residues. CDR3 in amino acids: CASSKRGYNSPLHF. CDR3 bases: TGTGCCAGCAGCAAGCGGGGCTATAATTCACCCCTCCACTTT.

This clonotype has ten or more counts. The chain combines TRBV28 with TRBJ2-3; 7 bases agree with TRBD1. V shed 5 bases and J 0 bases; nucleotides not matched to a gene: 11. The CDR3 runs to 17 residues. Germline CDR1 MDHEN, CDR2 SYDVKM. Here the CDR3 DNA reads TGTGCCAGCAGTGCACGCCCGGGACAGTCTAGCACAGATACGCAGTATTTT. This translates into CASSARPGQSSTDTQYF.

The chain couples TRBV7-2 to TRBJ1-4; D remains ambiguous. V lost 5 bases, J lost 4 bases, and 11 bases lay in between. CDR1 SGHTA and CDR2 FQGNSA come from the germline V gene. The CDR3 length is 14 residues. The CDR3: CASSRRAFNEKLFF. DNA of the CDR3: TGTGCCAGCAGCCGCCGGGCCTTTAATGAAAAACTGTTTTTT.

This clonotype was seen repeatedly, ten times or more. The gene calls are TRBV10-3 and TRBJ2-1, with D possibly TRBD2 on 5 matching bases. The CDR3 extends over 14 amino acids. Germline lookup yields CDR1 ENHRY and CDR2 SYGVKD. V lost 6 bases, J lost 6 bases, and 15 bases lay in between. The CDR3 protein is CAISPGTPSNEQFF. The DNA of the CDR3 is TGTGCCATCAGCCCGGGAACCCCGTCCAATGAGCAGTTCTTC.

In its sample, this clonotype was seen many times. As DNA, the CDR3 is TGTGCCAGCAGTTTAGCTGGGGCCGGGGAGCTGTTTTTT. Protein product: CASSLAGAGELFF. V is TRBV27 and J is TRBJ2-2; D is uncertain. V lost 2 bases and J 6 bases, leaving 7 bases between the germline ends. Germline values: CDR1 MNHEY, CDR2 SMNVEV (reference sequence). The CDR3 is made up of 13 amino acids.

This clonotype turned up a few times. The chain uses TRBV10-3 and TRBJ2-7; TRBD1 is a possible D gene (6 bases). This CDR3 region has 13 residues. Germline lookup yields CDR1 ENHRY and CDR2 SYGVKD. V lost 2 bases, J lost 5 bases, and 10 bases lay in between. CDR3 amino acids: CAISETDSHEQYF. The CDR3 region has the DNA TGTGCCATCAGTGAGACGGACAGCCACGAGCAGTACTTC.

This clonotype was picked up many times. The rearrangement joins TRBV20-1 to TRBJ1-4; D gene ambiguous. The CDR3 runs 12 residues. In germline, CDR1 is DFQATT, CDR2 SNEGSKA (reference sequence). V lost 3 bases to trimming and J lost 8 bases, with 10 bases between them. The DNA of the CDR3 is TGCAGTGCTAGCCCCCAGGAGGAAAAACTGTTTTTT. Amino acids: CSASPQEEKLFF.

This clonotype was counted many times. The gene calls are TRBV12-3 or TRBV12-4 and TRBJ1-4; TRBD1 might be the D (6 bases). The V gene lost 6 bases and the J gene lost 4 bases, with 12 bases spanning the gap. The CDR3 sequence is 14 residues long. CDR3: CASSIGGLNEKLFF. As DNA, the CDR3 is TGTGCCAGCAGCATAGGGGGACTTAATGAAAAACTGTTTTTT.

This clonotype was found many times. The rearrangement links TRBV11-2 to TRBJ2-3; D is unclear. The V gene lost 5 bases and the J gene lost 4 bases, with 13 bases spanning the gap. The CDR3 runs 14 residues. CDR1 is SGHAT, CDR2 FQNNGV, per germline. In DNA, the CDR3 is TGTGCCAGCAGCCCTATGGGTGTCGCAGATACGCAGTATTTT. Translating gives CASSPMGVADTQYF. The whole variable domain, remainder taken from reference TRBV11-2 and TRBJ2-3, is EAGVAQSPRYKIIEKRQSVAFWCNPISGHATLYWYQQILGQGPKLLIQFQNNGVVDDSQLPKDRFSAERLKGVDSTLKIQPAKLEDSAVYLCASSPMGVADTQYFGPGTRLTVL.

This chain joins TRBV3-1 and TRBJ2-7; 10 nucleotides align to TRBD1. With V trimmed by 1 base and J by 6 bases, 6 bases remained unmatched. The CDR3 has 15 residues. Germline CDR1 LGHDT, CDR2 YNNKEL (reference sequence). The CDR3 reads CASSQGGGTGAEQYF. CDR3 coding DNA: TGTGCCAGCAGCCAAGGAGGAGGGACAGGGGCCGAGCAGTACTTC.

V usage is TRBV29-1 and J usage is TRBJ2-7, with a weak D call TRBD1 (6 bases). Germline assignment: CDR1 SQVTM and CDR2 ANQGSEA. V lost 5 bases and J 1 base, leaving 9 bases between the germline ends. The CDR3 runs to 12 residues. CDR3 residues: CSVWDKSYEQYF. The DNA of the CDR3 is TGCAGCGTTTGGGACAAGTCCTACGAGCAGTACTTC.

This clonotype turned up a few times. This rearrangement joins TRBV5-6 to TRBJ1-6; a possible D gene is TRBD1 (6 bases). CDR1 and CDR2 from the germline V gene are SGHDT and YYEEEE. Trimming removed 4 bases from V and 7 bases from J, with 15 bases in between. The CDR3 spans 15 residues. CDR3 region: CASSAIETGNSPLHF. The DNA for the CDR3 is TGTGCCAGCAGCGCGATCGAAACAGGGAATTCACCCCTCCACTTT.

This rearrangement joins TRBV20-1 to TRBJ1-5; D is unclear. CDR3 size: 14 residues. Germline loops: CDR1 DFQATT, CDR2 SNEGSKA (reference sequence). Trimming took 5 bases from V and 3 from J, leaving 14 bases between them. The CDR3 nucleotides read TGCAGTGCTCCCCAGTCGGGCGACAATCAGCCCCAGCATTTT. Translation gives CSAPQSGDNQPQHF.

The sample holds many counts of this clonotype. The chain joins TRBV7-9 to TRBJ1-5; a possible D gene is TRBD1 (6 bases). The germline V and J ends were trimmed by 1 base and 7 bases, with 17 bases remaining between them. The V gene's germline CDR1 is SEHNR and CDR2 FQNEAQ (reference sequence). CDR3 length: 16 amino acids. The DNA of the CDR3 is TGTGCCAGCAGCTTAGAGGTGGCAGGGGAAGGGCAGCCCCAGCATTTT. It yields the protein CASSLEVAGEGQPQHF.

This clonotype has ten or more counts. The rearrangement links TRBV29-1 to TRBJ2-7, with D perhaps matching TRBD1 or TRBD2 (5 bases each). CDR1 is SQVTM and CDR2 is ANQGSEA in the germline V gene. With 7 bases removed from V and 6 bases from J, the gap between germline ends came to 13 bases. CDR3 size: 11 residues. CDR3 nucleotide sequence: TGCAGCGGGGGCCGGGACGGCGAGCAGTACTTC. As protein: CSGGRDGEQYF.

The CDR3 spells CASSYTSGGDPRSQYF. CDR3 DNA: TGTGCCAGCAGTTATACTAGCGGGGGGGATCCCAGATCCCAGTACTTC. V and J are TRBV27 and TRBJ2-5; the match to TRBD2 covers 13 bases. Germline V gene data show CDR1 as MNHEY and CDR2 as SMNVEV (reference sequence). V lost 4 bases and J lost 9; bases outside the gene matches: 11. This CDR3 is built from 16 residues.

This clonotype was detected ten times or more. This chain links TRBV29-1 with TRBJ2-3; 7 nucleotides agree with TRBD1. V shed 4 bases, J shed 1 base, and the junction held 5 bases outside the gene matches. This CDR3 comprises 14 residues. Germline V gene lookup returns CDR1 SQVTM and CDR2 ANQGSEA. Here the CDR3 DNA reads TGCAGCGTTGGGTACAGGGGTGGCACAGATACGCAGTATTTT. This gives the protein CSVGYRGGTDTQYF.

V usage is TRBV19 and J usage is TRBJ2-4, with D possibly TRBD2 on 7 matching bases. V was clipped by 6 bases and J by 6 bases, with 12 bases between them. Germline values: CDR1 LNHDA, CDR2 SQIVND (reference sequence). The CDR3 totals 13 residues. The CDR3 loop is CASSPRGANIQYF. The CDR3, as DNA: TGTGCCAGTAGCCCTCGGGGGGCAAACATTCAGTACTTC.

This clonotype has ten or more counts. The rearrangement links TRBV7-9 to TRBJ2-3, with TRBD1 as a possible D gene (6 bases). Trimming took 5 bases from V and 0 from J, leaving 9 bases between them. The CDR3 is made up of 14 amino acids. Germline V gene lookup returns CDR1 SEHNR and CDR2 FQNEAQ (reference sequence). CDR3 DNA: TGTGCCAGCAGCACAACAGGGAGCACAGATACGCAGTATTTT. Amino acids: CASSTTGSTDTQYF.

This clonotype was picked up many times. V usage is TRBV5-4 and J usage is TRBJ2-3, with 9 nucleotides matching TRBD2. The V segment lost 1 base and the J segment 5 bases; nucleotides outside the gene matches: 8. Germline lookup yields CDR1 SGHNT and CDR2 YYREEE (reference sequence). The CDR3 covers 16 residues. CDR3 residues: CASSLSRGGAQDTQYF. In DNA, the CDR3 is TGTGCCAGCAGCTTGAGTCGCGGGGGGGCCCAAGATACGCAGTATTTT.

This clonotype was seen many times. The CDR3 DNA follows: TGTGCCAGCAGCCCGTCACGCGGGGGGGGCCGCACAGATACGCAGTATTTT. This gives the protein CASSPSRGGGRTDTQYF. The chain has TRBV3-1 and TRBJ2-3; TRBD2 aligns across 9 bases. This CDR3 has 17 amino acids. The germline CDR1 and CDR2 sequences are LGHDT and YNNKEL (reference sequence). V gave up 4 bases and J gave up 1 base; unmatched junction bases: 9.

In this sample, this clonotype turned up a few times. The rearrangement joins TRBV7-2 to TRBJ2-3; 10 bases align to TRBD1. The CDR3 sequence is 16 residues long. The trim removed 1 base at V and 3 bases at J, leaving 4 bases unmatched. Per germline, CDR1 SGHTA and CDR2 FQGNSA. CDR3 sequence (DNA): TGTGCCAGCAGCTTAGGACAGGGGGCTGAAACAGATACGCAGTATTTT. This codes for CASSLGQGAETDTQYF.

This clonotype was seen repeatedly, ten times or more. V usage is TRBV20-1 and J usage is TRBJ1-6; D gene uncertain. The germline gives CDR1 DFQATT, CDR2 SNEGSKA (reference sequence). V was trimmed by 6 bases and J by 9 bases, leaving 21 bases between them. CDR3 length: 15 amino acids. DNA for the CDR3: TGCAGTGCCGCAACCGGTTTAGGGTCCCTTTCACCCCTCCACTTT. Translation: CSAATGLGSLSPLHF.

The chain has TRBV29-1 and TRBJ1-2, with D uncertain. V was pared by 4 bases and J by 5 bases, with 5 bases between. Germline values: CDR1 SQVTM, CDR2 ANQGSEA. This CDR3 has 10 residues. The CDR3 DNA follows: TGCAGCGTTGCCGAGTATGGCTACACCTTC. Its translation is CSVAEYGYTF.

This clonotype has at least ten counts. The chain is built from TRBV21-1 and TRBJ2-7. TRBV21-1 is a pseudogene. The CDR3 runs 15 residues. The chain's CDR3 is CASSKGERSPYEQYF. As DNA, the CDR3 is TGTGCCAGCAGCAAAGGGGAAAGGAGCCCCTACGAGCAGTACTTC.